This TCR beta chain was sequenced in a study of T cell repertoires in cytomegalovirus infection. About the study: Well-studied HLA-B-restricted CMV epitopes were used in the study alongside recently identified HLA-C-restricted ones. Study-level points and caveats: Across the ex vivo response, the dominant clonotypes were HLA-C-restricted CMV-specific TCR beta clonotypes. Cumulative frequency (of public TCR beta family members) identified carriers of CMV plus the relevant HLA.

Details on this clonotype: Its antigen is currently unknown.

TCRdb passed the reads through MiXCR, listing each CDR3 protein once. The data hold under 90,000 distinct CDR3 sequences, with about half observed a single time. This CDR3 has 14 residues. In germline, CDR1 is MGHDK, CDR2 SYGVNS. The germline V and J ends were trimmed by 7 bases and 2 bases, with 14 bases remaining between them. The sequence derives from a human donor in good health (CMV status not recorded). Some clones in this sample may be carry-over from other donors' samples. The chain is built from TRBV25-1 and TRBJ1-1; tentative D call: TRBD1 (6 bases). The sequenced sample was CD8+ T cells from cultured PBMCs, obtained from culture after CMV antigen stimulation. CDR3 sequence reads: CASIVTGTNTEAFF. The CDR3 coding sequence is TGTGCCAGCATAGTCACAGGGACCAACACTGAAGCTTTCTTT.